Reported below is one T cell receptor (beta chain). Its antigen remains unknown. The data were obtained in a study of CXCR3-negative and CXCR3-positive naive CD8 T cells. Study outcomes and limitations: TRBV-TRBJ usage matched between naive CXCR3-negative and CXCR3-positive cells but not between memory cells. The study found more hydrophobic TRB CDR3s in CXCR3-positive naive cells than in CXCR3-negative naive cells. After cryopreservation, CXCR3 expression dropped partially; most assays used fresh PBMCs.

The CDR3 covers 15 residues. CDR1 and CDR2 (germline): SQVTM, ANQGSEA. In preparing the TRB cDNA libraries, 5' RACE with UMI labels was used. TCRdb reanalyzed the 5' RACE reads, giving one entry per CDR3 protein sequence and no DNA. This table holds about 63,000 distinct CDR3 sequences. Phenotypically, naive CD8+ T cells corresponded to CD45RO-CCR7+CD27+CD95-. The TCR sequence derives from a human donor in good health. Some clones in this sample may be carry-over from other donors' samples. Source material: naive CXCR3+ CD8+ T cells from blood. Sample subset: CD45RO-CCR7+CD27+CD95- naive CD8+ T cells expressing CXCR3 (TNR3+). The chain couples TRBV29-1 to TRBJ2-7; TCRdb picks TRBD2, but there is no DNA to check that call. CDR3 in amino acids: CSVVWESNFSYEQYF.